The next 25 T cell receptor beta chains were all read from a single sample in a study of post-analysis software for immune sequencing data. Study conclusions and caveats: Elevated frequency relative to controls characterized roughly five TRBV segments in patients, TRBV5-6, TRBV5-1 and TRBV20-1 among them.

TCR beta libraries were prepared from cDNA with unique molecular identifiers. Each CDR3 protein gets one entry after TCRdb re-called the PCR reads with MiXCR. The table lists hundreds of thousands of distinct CDR3 sequences, roughly 50% of them singletons. These receptors have no identified antigens. Sequenced material: blood. Receptors were obtained from a girl between 10 and 17 years old with multiple sclerosis.

The CDR3: CSVFPLRGFASTEAFF. CDR3 DNA sequence: TGCAGCGTTTTCCCCTTAAGAGGTTTTGCCTCCACTGAAGCTTTCTTT. The chain carries TRBV29-1 and TRBJ1-1; D gene unclear. Germline values: CDR1 SQVTM, CDR2 ANQGSEA. The CDR3 spans 16 residues. V shed 5 bases and J shed 4 bases, with 23 bases lying between them. Complete variable domain (other parts from reference TRBV29-1 and TRBJ1-1): SAVISQKPSRDICQRGTSLTIQCQVDSQVTMMFWYRQQPGQSLTLIATANQGSEATYESGFVIDKFPISRPNLTFSTLTVSNMSPEDSSIYLCSVFPLRGFASTEAFFGQGTRLTVV.

Comment on this clonotype: This sequence may be a read error, since a much larger clone differs from it by one base. The chain recombines TRBV10-3 with TRBJ2-7; D is undetermined. Trimming left V 3 bases short and J 2 bases short, with 8 bases between. The CDR3 sequence is 13 residues long. In germline, CDR1 is ENHRY, CDR2 SYGVKD. CDR3 bases: TGTGCCATCAGTGACCCGATAGCCTACGAGCAGTACTTC. Protein sequence: CAISDPIAYEQYF.

V gene TRBV27 combines with J gene TRBJ2-3; TRBD1 matches 7 bases. V was clipped by 10 bases and J by 1 base; unmatched bases: 11. CDR1 and CDR2 from the germline V gene are MNHEY and SMNVEV (reference sequence). This CDR3 is built from 15 residues. CDR3 nucleotides: TGTGCCACCTGCTATCGGGACAGCCGCACAGATACGCAGTATTTT. Protein product: CATCYRDSRTDTQYF.

The chain uses TRBV20-1 and TRBJ2-5; no reliable D call. Germline V gene sequence: CDR1 DFQATT, CDR2 SNEGSKA (reference sequence). The CDR3 consists of 14 residues. Trimming took 3 bases from V and 5 from J, leaving 16 bases between them. The CDR3 DNA reads TGCAGTGCTAGTTCCGGTCGGGCTGTGGAGACCCAGTACTTC. The encoded protein is CSASSGRAVETQYF.

The chain joins TRBV5-6 to TRBJ2-1; tentative D call: TRBD2 (6 bases). V lost 0 bases and J lost 12, with 16 bases in between. Germline V gene data show CDR1 as SGHDT and CDR2 as YYEEEE. The CDR3 spans 14 residues. The CDR3 is CASSLDSAWRGQFF. Here the CDR3 DNA reads TGTGCCAGCAGCTTGGATAGTGCATGGCGGGGGCAGTTCTTC.

This clonotype was seen more than once but under ten times. The rearrangement uses TRBV5-5 and TRBJ1-4; unclear D gene. Trimming took off 1 base at V and 8 bases at J, with 6 bases between the two ends. Per germline, CDR1 SGHKS and CDR2 YYEKEE (reference sequence). The CDR3 length is 12 residues. CDR3 sequence (DNA): TGTGCCAGCAGCTTGAGATCCGAAAAACTGTTTTTT. It encodes CASSLRSEKLFF. Supplemented by reference TRBV5-5 and TRBJ1-4, the full variable domain reads DAGVTQSPTHLIKTRGQQVTLRCSPISGHKSVSWYQQVLGQGPQFIFQYYEKEERGRGNFPDRFSARQFPNYSSELNVNALLLGDSALYLCASSLRSEKLFFGSGTQLSVL.

In its sample, this clonotype was seen a few times. The J gene is TRBJ2-4, the V gene TRBV29-1; D possibly corresponds to TRBD1 (7 bases). V was clipped by 6 bases and J by 0 bases, with 15 bases between them. The CDR3 totals 15 residues. Germline CDR1 and CDR2: SQVTM and ANQGSEA. CDR3: CSVVRQGLAKNIQYF. In DNA form, the CDR3 reads TGCAGCGTAGTACGACAGGGACTAGCCAAAAACATTCAGTACTTC.

This clonotype has a handful of counts. The genes are TRBV12-3 or TRBV12-4 and TRBJ2-5; 10 positions agree with TRBD2. Trimming took 6 bases from V and 5 from J; bases not matched to a gene: 15. The CDR3 runs 17 residues. CDR3 sequence (DNA): TGTGCCAGCAGGGGGACTAGCGAGCTACTTATCAGGGAGACCCAGTACTTC. This codes for CASRGTSELLIRETQYF.

The CDR3 reads CASSLPGRGVGYTF. The CDR3 DNA reads TGTGCCAGCAGTTTACCGGGCAGGGGAGTAGGCTACACCTTC. V is TRBV12-3 or TRBV12-4 and J is TRBJ1-2; D may be TRBD1 (6 bases). Trimming pared 2 bases from V and 8 bases from J, leaving 15 bases between. There are 14 residues in the CDR3.

There are a few counts of this clonotype. J is TRBJ2-7 and V is TRBV29-1, with 9 positions matching TRBD1. Germline V gives CDR1 SQVTM, CDR2 ANQGSEA. J lost 4 bases, V lost 4 bases, and 8 bases had no gene match. The CDR3 spans 14 residues. The CDR3 sequence is CSVAPGQGEYEQYF. For the CDR3, the DNA is TGCAGCGTTGCCCCGGGACAGGGAGAGTACGAGCAGTACTTC.

The chain is built from TRBV5-6 and TRBJ2-7, with a weak D call TRBD1 (6 bases). The J call is doubtful: the DNA matches TRBJ2-5 better. From germline, CDR1 is SGHDT and CDR2 YYEEEE. The CDR3 contains 15 residues. CDR3 in DNA: TGTGCCAGCAGCTTAAAACCTACAGGGAGTCAGACCCAGTACTTC. This codes for CASSLKPTGSQTQYF.

The chain employs TRBV6-4 and TRBJ1-2, with 8 bases lining up with TRBD1. The CDR3 extends over 15 amino acids. The J segment lost 3 bases and the V segment lost 5 bases, leaving 8 bases of the junction unmatched. Per germline, CDR1 MRHNA and CDR2 SNTAGT. CDR3 protein: CASSSYGTGDYGYTF. CDR3 DNA sequence: TGTGCCAGCAGTTCCTACGGGACAGGCGACTATGGCTACACCTTC.

The chain combines TRBV9 with TRBJ2-1; TRBD1 matches 7 bases. The CDR3 runs to 15 residues. J gave up 5 bases and V 2 bases, and 7 bases lay outside the gene matches. Germline V gene data show CDR1 as SGDLS and CDR2 as YYNGEE. The CDR3 here is CASSVTGTEHNEQFF. The CDR3 DNA reads as TGTGCCAGCAGCGTGACTGGGACAGAACACAATGAGCAGTTCTTC.

There are a few counts of this clonotype. The V and J genes are TRBV5-5 and TRBJ1-2; the match to TRBD1 covers 8 bases. Unmatched junction bases numbered 6, after V lost 4 bases and J lost 4 bases. Germline V CDR1 and CDR2: SGHKS, YYEKEE (reference sequence). The CDR3 is made up of 14 amino acids. This CDR3 reads CASSPGQEFYGYTF. As DNA, the CDR3 is TGTGCCAGCAGCCCGGGACAGGAGTTCTATGGCTACACCTTC.

This chain links TRBV3-1 with TRBJ1-1; no definite D call. The CDR3 totals 18 residues. CDR1 LGHDT and CDR2 YNNKEL come from the germline V gene (reference sequence). Trimming cost V 0 bases and J 0 bases, with 17 bases left between them. The CDR3 nucleotides are TGTGCCAGCAGCCAAGACGTTTTCGGGAGGGAGGTGAACACTGAAGCTTTCTTT. It yields the protein CASSQDVFGREVNTEAFF.

This rearrangement joins TRBV12-3 or TRBV12-4 to TRBJ1-2, with TRBD1 matching 10 bases. The CDR3 is 15 amino acids. V trimming: 6 bases; J trimming: 10 bases; junction bases outside the gene matches: 14. CDR3 in amino acids: CASSQTGTGERDYTF. The CDR3, as DNA: TGTGCCAGCAGCCAAACAGGGACAGGGGAAAGAGACTACACCTTC.

This clonotype was seen a single time. CDR3 in DNA: TGTGCCAGTAGTAACTATATTGGGGACAAACAAGAGACCCAGTACTTC. Its protein is CASSNYIGDKQETQYF. V and J are TRBV19 and TRBJ2-5; D perhaps matches TRBD1 (6 bases). V lost 4 bases to trimming and J lost 2 bases, with 17 bases between them. Germline loops: CDR1 LNHDA, CDR2 SQIVND (reference sequence). The CDR3 is 16 residues long.

The CDR3 spells CASTPGVNTGELFF. In DNA form, the CDR3 reads TGTGCCAGCACTCCGGGAGTGAACACCGGGGAGCTGTTTTTT. The rearrangement uses TRBV2 and TRBJ2-2, with TRBD2 as a possible D gene (6 bases). The CDR3 length is 14 residues. CDR1 and CDR2 from the germline V gene are SNHLY and FYNNEI. Trimming left V 7 bases short and J 1 base short, with 10 bases between.

The gene calls are TRBV5-1 and TRBJ2-1; 10 bases are a match to TRBD1. The germline V gene encodes CDR1 SGHRS and CDR2 YFSETQ. V was pared by 1 base and J by 7 bases, with 2 bases of the junction left unmatched. The CDR3 sequence is 14 residues long. CDR3: CASSLLDRGNEQFF. The CDR3 region has the DNA TGCGCCAGCAGCTTGTTGGACAGGGGGAATGAGCAGTTCTTC.

The CDR3 DNA follows: TGTGCCAGCATACTAACGAGGGGGCTAGCGGGACCGTCGGGCACAGATACGCAGTATTTT. Protein sequence: CASILTRGLAGPSGTDTQYF. This chain connects TRBV12-3 or TRBV12-4 to TRBJ2-3; 9 positions agree with TRBD2. The CDR3 is 20 residues long. The trim removed 7 bases at V and 1 base at J, leaving 21 bases unmatched.

This clonotype has more than one count but fewer than ten. The CDR3 region has the DNA TGCGCCAGCAGCCGAGAGGCCGGGACACCGGACGAGCAGTACTTC. This sequence encodes CASSREAGTPDEQYF. The chain carries TRBV4-1 and TRBJ2-7; the D gene is possibly TRBD1 (6 bases). From germline, CDR1 is MGHRA and CDR2 YSYEKL. Trimming removed 4 bases from V and 5 bases from J, with 18 bases in between. The CDR3 runs 15 residues.

J is TRBJ2-1 and V is TRBV5-1; possible D gene TRBD2, 6 bases. The V gene's germline CDR1 is SGHRS and CDR2 YFSETQ. V shed 1 base and J shed 10 bases, with 9 bases lying between them. The CDR3 is 12 amino acids. The CDR3 sequence: CASSLRLAEQFF. Here the CDR3 DNA reads TGCGCCAGCAGCTTGAGGCTAGCGGAGCAGTTCTTC.

The chain couples TRBV12-3 or TRBV12-4 to TRBJ2-5; 9 bases fit TRBD2. Near its end, the DNA agrees better with TRBJ2-7, so the J call may be wrong. The CDR3 contains 13 residues. The CDR3 here is CASCQRGDYEQYF. The CDR3 nucleotides read TGTGCCAGCTGCCAGCGGGGGGATTACGAGCAGTACTTC.

This clonotype was picked up a small number of times. The chain is built from TRBV12-3 or TRBV12-4 and TRBJ1-2, with 8 bases fitting TRBD1. The CDR3 is made up of 13 amino acids. V was clipped by 6 bases and J by 8 bases; unmatched bases: 8. CDR3 DNA: TGTGCCAGCAGCCCCAGGGGGCTAGGAGGCTACACCTTC. Protein: CASSPRGLGGYTF.

This chain joins TRBV7-2 and TRBJ2-7, with TRBD1 matching over 7 bases. The germline gives CDR1 SGHTA, CDR2 FQGNSA. V trimming: 4 bases; J trimming: 3 bases; junction bases outside the gene matches: 3. CDR3 length: 13 amino acids. CDR3 nucleotides: TGTGCCAGCAGCTCTCAGGGGGTCTACGAGCAGTACTTC. This gives the protein CASSSQGVYEQYF.